The clone carrying this T cell receptor beta chain occurred once. As yet, its antigen is unknown. The CDR3 loop spans 17 amino acids. Per germline, CDR1 WNHNN and CDR2 SYGVQD (reference sequence). V dropped 2 bases and J dropped 5; count of bases not matched to a gene: 14. The record originates from a study of beta chain features in type 1 diabetes. Study-level points and caveats: Researchers could not determine here whether HLA type influences TCRB rearrangement. Within each of all four CD4+ subsets, Type 1 diabetes patients had TCRB CDR3s that were moderately but significantly shorter.

cDNA synthesis used the whole RNA isolate, giving expressed TCRB sequences. Profiling relied on immunoSEQ multiplex PCR, and the TCRdb table lists in-frame clones only, not all of them. This table has about 110,000 clones, around 40% appearing once. This rearrangement joins TRBV10-1 to TRBJ2-5, with TRBD2 matching over 7 bases. The sample comprised stem cell memory CD4+ T cells from blood. The clonotype originates from a woman aged 18-29 years in good health. CDR3 region: CASSERAGAAGAETQYF. CDR3 DNA: TGCGCCAGCAGTGAGAGGGCCGGCGCGGCGGGAGCGGAGACCCAGTACTTC.